What follows describes a single T cell receptor (beta chain). Its antigen is not known. The PCR was carried out with 60 Vbeta primers and 13 Jbeta primers. Data came from immunoSEQ multiplex PCR; TCRdb stores just in-frame clones and leaves some out. The sample includes more than 95,000 clones, roughly 18% of them seen just once. Each of the donors was a healthy bone marrow donor. This record comes from a study of cytomegalovirus exposure and HLA in healthy donors. Study-wide results and caveats: Diagnosis of cytomegalovirus status made by the classifier reportedly showed high specificity and sensitivity. Prior analysis indicated that the majority of TCR beta V segments exhibited productivity approximately 87% or approximately 30% of the time.

Germline loops: CDR1 LNHDA, CDR2 SQIVND (reference sequence). The CDR3 runs 15 residues. Trimming at V came to 5 bases and at J to 7 bases, leaving 7 bases not matched to a gene. The chain recombines TRBV19 with TRBJ2-1; TRBD2 matches at 11 bases. This TCR came from a female donor in good health and CMV-seropositive. Sequencing was done on a sample of PBMCs. The CDR3 DNA reads TGTGCCAGTAGTGGGGTAGCGGGGGGGATGAATGAGCAGTTCTTC. Encoded protein: CASSGVAGGMNEQFF. The variable domain in full, completed from reference TRBV19 and TRBJ2-1, reads DGGITQSPKYLFRKEGQNVTLSCEQNLNHDAMYWYRQDPGQGLRLIYYSQIVNDFQKGDIAEGYSVSREKKESFPLTVTSAQKNPTAFYLCASSGVAGGMNEQFFGPGTRLTVL.